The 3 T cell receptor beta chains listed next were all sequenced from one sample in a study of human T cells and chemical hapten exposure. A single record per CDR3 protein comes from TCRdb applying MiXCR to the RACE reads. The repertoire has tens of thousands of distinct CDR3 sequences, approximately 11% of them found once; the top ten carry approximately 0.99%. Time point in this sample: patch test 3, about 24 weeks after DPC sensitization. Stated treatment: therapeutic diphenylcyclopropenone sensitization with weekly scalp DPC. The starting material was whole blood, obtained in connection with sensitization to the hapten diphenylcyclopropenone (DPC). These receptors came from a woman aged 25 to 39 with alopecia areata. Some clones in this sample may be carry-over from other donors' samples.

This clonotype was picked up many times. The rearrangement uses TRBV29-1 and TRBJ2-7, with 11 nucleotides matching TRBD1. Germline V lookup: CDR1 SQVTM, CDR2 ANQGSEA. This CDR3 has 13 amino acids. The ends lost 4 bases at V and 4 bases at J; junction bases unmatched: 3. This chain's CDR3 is CSVVRDRGYEQYF. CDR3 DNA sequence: TGCAGCGTTGTCCGGGACAGGGGGTACGAGCAGTACTTC.

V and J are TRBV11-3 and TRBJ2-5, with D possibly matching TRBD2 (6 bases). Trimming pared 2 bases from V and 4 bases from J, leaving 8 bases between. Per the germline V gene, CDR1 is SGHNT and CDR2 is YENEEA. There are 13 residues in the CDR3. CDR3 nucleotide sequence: TGTGCCAGCAGCTTAACGGGGGTAGAGACCCAGTACTTC. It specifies CASSLTGVETQYF. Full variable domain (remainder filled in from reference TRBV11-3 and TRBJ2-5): EAGVVQSPRYKIIEKKQPVAFWCNPISGHNTLYWYLQNLGQGPELLIRYENEEAVDDSQLPKDRFSAERLKGVDSTLKIQPAELGDSAVYLCASSLTGVETQYFGPGTRLLVL.

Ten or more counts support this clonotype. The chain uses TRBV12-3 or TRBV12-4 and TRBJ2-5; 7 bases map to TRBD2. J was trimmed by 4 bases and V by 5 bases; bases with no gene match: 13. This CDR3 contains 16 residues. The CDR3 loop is CASSPLVLGEGETQYF. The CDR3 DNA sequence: TGTGCCAGCAGTCCGTTGGTATTAGGGGAGGGAGAGACCCAGTACTTC.